Reported below is one T cell receptor beta chain. Antigen specificity is unknown. The record originates from a study of beta chain features in type 1 diabetes. Study-wide points: Among patients, naive, central memory and Treg TCRB repertoires appeared more similar than among healthy donors. Cells that show high TCR expression could be over-represented by cDNA sequencing.

All of the sorted populations showed purity greater than 98%. Expressed TCRB transcripts were sequenced because the entire RNA isolate underwent reverse transcription. Some clones are missing from TCRdb's copy, which holds only in-frame ones; the method was immunoSEQ multiplex PCR. The data contain 680,000 or so clones, 15% to 17% of them singletons. The receptor was isolated from a young man in good health. The specimen sequenced was naive CD4+ T cells from blood.

CDR3 protein: CASSSGQVRGSYNEQFF. The DNA for the CDR3 is TGTGCCAGCAGTTCTGGACAGGTGAGGGGCTCCTACAATGAGCAGTTCTTC. The V and J genes are TRBV7-3 and TRBJ2-1, with 7 bases fitting TRBD1. CDR3 length equals 17 residues. The ends lost 6 bases at V and 0 bases at J; junction bases unmatched: 11. Germline CDR1 and CDR2: SGHTA and FQGTGA.